This TCR beta chain was identified during a study of technical replicates of blood from a few donors. Trimming stripped 5 bases from V and 11 bases from J, with 10 bases between. The CDR3 has 12 residues. CDR1 and CDR2 from the germline V gene are MNHNY and SVGAGI (reference sequence). Clones were read by immunoSEQ multiplex PCR, and TCRdb kept only the in-frame ones, dropping some. Of around 30,000 clones in the sample, 90% to 95% were seen once. Sequenced: PBMCs. V is TRBV6-6 and J is TRBJ1-6; possibly TRBD1 for D (5 bases). The source of this sequence is a human donor in good health. Some clones in this sample may be carry-over from other donors' samples. Here the CDR3 reads CASSTRQPPLHF. In nucleotides, the CDR3 is TGTGCCAGCAGTACCCGACAGCCACCCCTCCACTTT.